The clone carrying this T cell receptor beta chain was counted ten times or more. Gene-specific TRAV and TRBV primers were used for first-strand cDNA, covering alpha and beta chains. It was with a constant-region primer and a V-primer adapter that TCRs were amplified over approximately 20 PCR cycles. A single record per CDR3 protein comes from TCRdb applying MiXCR to the reads. Among 35,000 to 50,000 distinct CDR3 sequences listed, around a third were seen once. This specimen comes from a study of low-dose radiotherapy and immunotherapy resistance in tumors. Study as a whole: Cohort 2 was treated with 1 Gy per fraction every two weeks, amounting to 13 Gy across 26 weeks. Every six weeks patients received intravenous ipilimumab 1 mg/kg, and every two weeks they received intravenous nivolumab 240 mg. From cycle 1 day 1, patients took oral aspirin 300 mg every day for four cycles.

Noted time point: before trial treatment. Every donor was treated with nivolumab, ipilimumab, aspirin, low-dose cyclophosphamide and also low-dose radiotherapy. This CDR3 is built from 13 residues. Per germline, CDR1 SGHRS and CDR2 YFSETQ. V was cut by 5 bases and J by 8 bases, with 14 bases left in between. The sequence was obtained from a male donor with gallbladder cancer. The V and J genes are TRBV5-1 and TRBJ2-4, with D hard to call. This specimen consisted of PBMCs, obtained before treatment. DNA of the CDR3: TGCGCCAGCAGTTCTGGATCTGACCACATTCAGTACTTC. Amino acid sequence: CASSSGSDHIQYF.